This T cell receptor beta chain was identified during a study of blood T cell repertoires in COVID-19. The assay was immunoSEQ multiplex PCR, and TCRdb's table has in-frame clones only and misses some. The sample carries some 140,000 clones, about 83% recorded once. Trimming pared 3 bases from V and 2 bases from J, leaving 10 bases between. CDR3 length: 14 residues. Germline CDR1 reads WNHNN; CDR2 reads SYGVQD (reference sequence). The sequenced sample consisted of peripheral blood. The sequence came from an older woman with COVID-19, enrolled during active disease. The rearrangement links TRBV10-1 to TRBJ2-5, with D hard to call. CDR3 loop: CASSDPEKQETQYF. The DNA of the CDR3 is TGCGCCAGCAGTGACCCGGAGAAGCAAGAGACCCAGTACTTC.